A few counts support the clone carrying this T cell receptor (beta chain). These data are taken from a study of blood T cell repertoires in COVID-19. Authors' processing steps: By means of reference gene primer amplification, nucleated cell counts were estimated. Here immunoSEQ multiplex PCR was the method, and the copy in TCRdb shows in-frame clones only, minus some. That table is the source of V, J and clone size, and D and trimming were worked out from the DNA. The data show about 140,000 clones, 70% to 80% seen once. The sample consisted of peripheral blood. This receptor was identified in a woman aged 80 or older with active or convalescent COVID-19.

The CDR3 sequence: CASRSYRDRVGQPQHF. DNA of the CDR3: TGTGCCAGCAGATCCTACCGGGACAGGGTAGGTCAGCCCCAGCATTTT. The chain is built from TRBV2 and TRBJ1-5, with 9 positions matching TRBD1. Trimming took 6 bases from V and 6 from J; bases not matched to a gene: 12. Per germline, CDR1 SNHLY and CDR2 FYNNEI. The CDR3 is 16 residues long.